The clone carrying this T cell receptor beta chain was seen more than once but under ten times. The authors prepared the TCRbeta library with unique molecular identifiers. Using its own MiXCR run on the PCR reads, TCRdb lists one record per CDR3 protein. The table records fewer than 400,000 distinct CDR3 sequences, roughly 21% of them present only once. The sample belongs to a study of T-cell reconstitution after alpha-beta-depleted transplantation in children. This CDR3 spans 16 amino acids. Trimming at V came to 4 bases and at J to 2 bases, leaving 4 bases not matched to a gene. Germline assignment: CDR1 SGHRS and CDR2 YFSETQ.

This material consisted of PBMCs, mostly from graft donor cells, taken 180 days after TCRalphabeta/CD19-depleted stem cell transplant. The chain employs TRBV5-1 and TRBJ2-3; 13 bases are shared with TRBD2. This receptor was identified in a male patient between 10 and 17 years old who had a stem cell transplant for acute lymphoblastic leukemia, so the T cells may come from the graft donor. The CDR3 bases are TGCGCCAGCAGCCCAGGGACTAGCGGGACCACAGATACGCAGTATTTT. Translating gives CASSPGTSGTTDTQYF. The full variable domain, rest sourced from reference TRBV5-1 and TRBJ2-3, is KAGVTQTPRYLIKTRGQQVTLSCSPISGHRSVSWYQQTPGQGLQFLFEYFSETQRNKGNFPGRFSGRQFSNSRSEMNVSTLELGDSALYLCASSPGTSGTTDTQYFGPGTRLTVL.